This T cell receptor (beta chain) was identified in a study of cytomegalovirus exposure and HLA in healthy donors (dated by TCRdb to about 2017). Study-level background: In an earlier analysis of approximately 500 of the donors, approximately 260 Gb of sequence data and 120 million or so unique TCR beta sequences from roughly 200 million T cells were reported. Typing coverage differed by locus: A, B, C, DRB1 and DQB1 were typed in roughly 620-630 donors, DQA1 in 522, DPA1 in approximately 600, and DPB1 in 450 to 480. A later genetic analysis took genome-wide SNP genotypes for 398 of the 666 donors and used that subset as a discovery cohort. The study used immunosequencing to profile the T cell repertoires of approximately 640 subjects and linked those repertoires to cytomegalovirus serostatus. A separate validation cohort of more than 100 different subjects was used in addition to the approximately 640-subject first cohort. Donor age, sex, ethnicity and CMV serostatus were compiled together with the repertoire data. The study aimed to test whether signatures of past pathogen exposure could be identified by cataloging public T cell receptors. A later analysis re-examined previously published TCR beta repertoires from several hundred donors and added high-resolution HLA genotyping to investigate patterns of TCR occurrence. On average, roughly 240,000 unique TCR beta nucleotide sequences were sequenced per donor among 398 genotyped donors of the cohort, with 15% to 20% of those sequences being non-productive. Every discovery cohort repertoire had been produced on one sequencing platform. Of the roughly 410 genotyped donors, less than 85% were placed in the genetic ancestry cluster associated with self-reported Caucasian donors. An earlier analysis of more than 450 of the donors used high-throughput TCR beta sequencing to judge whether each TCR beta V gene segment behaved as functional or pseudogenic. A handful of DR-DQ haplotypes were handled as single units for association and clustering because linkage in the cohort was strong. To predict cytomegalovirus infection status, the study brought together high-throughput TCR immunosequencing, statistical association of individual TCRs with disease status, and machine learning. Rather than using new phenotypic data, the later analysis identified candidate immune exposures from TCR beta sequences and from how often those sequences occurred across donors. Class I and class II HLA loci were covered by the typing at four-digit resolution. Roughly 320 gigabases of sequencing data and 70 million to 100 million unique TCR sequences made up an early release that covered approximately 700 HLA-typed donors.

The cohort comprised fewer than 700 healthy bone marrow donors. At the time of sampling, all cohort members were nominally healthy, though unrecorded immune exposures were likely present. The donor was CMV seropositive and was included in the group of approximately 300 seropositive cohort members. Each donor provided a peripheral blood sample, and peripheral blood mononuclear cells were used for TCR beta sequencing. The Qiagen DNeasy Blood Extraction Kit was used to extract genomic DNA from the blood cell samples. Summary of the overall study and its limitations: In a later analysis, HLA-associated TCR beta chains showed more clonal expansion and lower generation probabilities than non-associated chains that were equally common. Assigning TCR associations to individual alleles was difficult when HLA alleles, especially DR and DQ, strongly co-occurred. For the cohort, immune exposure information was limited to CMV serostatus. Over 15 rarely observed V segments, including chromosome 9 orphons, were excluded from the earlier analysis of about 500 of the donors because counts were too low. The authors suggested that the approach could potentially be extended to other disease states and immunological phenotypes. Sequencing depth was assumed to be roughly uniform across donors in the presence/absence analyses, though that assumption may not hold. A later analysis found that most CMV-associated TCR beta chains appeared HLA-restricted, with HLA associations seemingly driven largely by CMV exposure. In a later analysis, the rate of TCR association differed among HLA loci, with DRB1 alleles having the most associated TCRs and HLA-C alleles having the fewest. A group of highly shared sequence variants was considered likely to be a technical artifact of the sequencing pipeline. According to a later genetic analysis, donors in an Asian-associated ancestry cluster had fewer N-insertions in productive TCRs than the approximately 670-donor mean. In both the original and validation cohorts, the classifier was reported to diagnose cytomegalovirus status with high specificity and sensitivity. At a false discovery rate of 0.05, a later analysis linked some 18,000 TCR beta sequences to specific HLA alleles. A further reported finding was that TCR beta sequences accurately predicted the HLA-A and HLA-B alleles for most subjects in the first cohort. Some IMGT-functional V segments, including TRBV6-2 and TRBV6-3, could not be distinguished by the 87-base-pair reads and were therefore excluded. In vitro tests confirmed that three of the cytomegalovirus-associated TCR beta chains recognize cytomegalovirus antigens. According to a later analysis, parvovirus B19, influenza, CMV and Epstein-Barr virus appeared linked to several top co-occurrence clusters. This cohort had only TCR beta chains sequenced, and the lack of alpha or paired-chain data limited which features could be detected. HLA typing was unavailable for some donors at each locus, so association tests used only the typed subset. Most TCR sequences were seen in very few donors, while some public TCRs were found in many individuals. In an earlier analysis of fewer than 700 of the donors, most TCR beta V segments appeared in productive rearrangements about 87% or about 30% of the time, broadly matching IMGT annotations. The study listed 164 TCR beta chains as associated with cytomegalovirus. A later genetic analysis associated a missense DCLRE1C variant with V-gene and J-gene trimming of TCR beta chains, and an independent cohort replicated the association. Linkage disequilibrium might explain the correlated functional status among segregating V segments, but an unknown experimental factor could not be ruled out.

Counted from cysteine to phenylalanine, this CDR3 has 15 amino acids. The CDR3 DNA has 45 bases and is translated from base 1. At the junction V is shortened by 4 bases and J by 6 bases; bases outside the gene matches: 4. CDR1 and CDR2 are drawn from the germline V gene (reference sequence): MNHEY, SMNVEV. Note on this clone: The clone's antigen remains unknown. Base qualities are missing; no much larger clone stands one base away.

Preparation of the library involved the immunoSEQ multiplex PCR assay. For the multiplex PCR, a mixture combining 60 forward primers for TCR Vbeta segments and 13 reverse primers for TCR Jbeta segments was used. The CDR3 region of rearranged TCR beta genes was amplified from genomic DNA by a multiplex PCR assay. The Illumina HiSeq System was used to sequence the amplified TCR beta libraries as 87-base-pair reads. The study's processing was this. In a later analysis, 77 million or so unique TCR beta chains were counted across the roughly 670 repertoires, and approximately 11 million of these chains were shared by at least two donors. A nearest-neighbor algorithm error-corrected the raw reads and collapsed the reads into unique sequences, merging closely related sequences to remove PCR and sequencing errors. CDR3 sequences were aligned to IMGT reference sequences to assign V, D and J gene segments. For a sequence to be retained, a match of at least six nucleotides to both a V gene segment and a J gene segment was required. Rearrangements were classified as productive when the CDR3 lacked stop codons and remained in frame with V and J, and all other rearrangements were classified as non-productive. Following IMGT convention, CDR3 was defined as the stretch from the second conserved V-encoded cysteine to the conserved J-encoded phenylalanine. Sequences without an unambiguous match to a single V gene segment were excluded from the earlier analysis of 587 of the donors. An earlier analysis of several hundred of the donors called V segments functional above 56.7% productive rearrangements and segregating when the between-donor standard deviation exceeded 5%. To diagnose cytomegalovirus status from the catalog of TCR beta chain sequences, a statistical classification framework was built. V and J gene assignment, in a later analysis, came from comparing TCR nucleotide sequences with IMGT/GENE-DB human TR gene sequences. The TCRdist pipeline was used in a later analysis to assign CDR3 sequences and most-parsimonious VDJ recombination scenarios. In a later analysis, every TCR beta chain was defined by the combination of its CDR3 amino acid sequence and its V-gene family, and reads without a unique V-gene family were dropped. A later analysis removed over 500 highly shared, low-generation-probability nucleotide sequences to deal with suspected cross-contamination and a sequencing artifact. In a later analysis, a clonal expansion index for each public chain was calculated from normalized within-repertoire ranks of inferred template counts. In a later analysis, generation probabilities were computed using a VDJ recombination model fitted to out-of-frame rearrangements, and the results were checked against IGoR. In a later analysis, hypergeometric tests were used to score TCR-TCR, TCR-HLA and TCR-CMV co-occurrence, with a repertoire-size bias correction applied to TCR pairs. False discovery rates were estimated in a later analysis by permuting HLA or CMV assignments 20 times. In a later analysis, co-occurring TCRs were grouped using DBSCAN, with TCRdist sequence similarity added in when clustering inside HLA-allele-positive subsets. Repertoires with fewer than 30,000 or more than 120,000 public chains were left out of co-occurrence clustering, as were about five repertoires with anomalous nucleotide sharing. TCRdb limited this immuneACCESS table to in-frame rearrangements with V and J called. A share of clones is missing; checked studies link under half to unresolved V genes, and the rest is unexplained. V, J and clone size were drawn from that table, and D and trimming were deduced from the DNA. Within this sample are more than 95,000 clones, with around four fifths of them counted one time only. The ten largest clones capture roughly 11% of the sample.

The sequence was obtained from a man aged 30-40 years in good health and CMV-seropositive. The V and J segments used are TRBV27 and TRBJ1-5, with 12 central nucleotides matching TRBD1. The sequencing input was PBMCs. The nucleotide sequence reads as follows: TGTGCCAGCAGTTCGTCGGGACAGGGGGCTCAGCCCCAGCATTTT. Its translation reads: CASSSSGQGAQPQHF.